The next 6 T cell receptor beta chains were all read from a single sample in a study of identifying expanded T cells in peripheral blood. Profiled with immunoSEQ multiplex PCR; TCRdb holds only in-frame clones, not every one. The sample holds roughly 84,000 clones; roughly 90% are singletons and the top ten take less than 9.5%. The sequenced sample consisted of blood. Receptors originate from a person aged 18 to 70 in good health.

The genes are TRBV5-4 and TRBJ1-1; D is uncertain. Deletions cut 4 bases from V and 2 bases from J, with 12 bases between. Looked up from germline, CDR1 is SGHNT and CDR2 is YYREEE (reference sequence). CDR3 length equals 14 residues. The CDR3 region is CASSRLDGNTEAFF. The CDR3 nucleotides read TGTGCCAGCAGCCGCCTAGACGGTAACACTGAAGCTTTCTTT.

This chain connects TRBV11-3 to TRBJ2-7; possibly TRBD1 for D (6 bases). The CDR3 covers 14 residues. The V gene lost 3 bases and the J gene lost 0 bases, with 9 bases spanning the gap. Per the germline V gene, CDR1 is SGHNT and CDR2 is YENEEA. Here the CDR3 reads CASSFRTASYEQYF. As DNA, the CDR3 is TGTGCCAGCAGCTTCAGGACAGCCTCCTACGAGCAGTACTTC.

The table lists this clone with a count of one. This rearrangement joins TRBV7-9 to TRBJ1-1; no clear D. The CDR3 has 14 amino acids. V dropped 1 base and J dropped 4 bases, with 10 bases sitting between them. The germline V gene encodes CDR1 SEHNR and CDR2 FQNEAQ (reference sequence). Here the CDR3 DNA reads TGTGCCAGCAGCTTAGACTCAGGTTCCACTGAAGCTTTCTTT. It translates to CASSLDSGSTEAFF.

The chain joins TRBV10-3 to TRBJ2-5; D unclear. This CDR3 spans 12 amino acids. Deletions cut 3 bases from V and 7 bases from J, with 9 bases between. From germline, CDR1 is ENHRY and CDR2 SYGVKD. The CDR3 spells CAISEPSRTQYF. In DNA, the CDR3 is TGTGCCATCAGTGAACCCTCCCGGACCCAGTACTTC.

The chain links TRBV30 to TRBJ2-1; D ambiguous. This CDR3 has 13 residues. Trimming removed 0 bases from V and 7 bases from J, with 10 bases in between. The germline V gene encodes CDR1 GTSNPN and CDR2 SVGIG (reference sequence). This chain's CDR3 is CAWSVGQLNEQFF. In DNA form, the CDR3 reads TGTGCCTGGAGTGTTGGCCAGCTTAATGAGCAGTTCTTC.

In its sample, this clone was seen once. The rearrangement uses TRBV2 and TRBJ1-4; TRBD1 matches 9 bases. Per the germline V gene, CDR1 is SNHLY and CDR2 is FYNNEI. The CDR3 is 15 residues long. Unmatched junction bases numbered 13, after V lost 9 bases and J lost 8 bases. This CDR3 reads CASNTGGGSVEKLFF. DNA of the CDR3: TGTGCCAGTAATACAGGGGGCGGCTCCGTGGAAAAACTGTTTTTT.